What follows are 2 T cell receptor beta chains derived from one specimen sequenced in a study of PD-1 blockade in classical Hodgkin lymphoma. This table comes from immunoSEQ multiplex PCR, and its TCRdb copy is limited to in-frame clones, with some not included. The data hold tens of thousands of clones, with about three quarters observed a single time. Time point noted: cycle 4 day 1 (C4D1), after more than five weeks of nivolumab. Exposure to brentuximab vedotin varied, and each patient had relapsed following autologous stem cell transplantation. Sequenced here: peripheral blood mononuclear cells (PBMCs), sampled before the fourth cycle of nivolumab. Source of these receptors: a human donor with classical Hodgkin lymphoma.

The rearrangement links TRBV5-1 to TRBJ2-1; 11 positions match TRBD1. Germline CDR1 reads SGHRS; CDR2 reads YFSETQ. Trimming cost V 2 bases and J 6 bases; bases outside gene matches: 4. This CDR3 is 15 amino acids long. CDR3 in amino acids: CASSFGTGGSNEQFF. The CDR3 DNA follows: TGCGCCAGCAGCTTTGGGACAGGGGGTAGCAATGAGCAGTTCTTC.

In this sample, this clone turned up a few times. The rearrangement joins TRBV9 to TRBJ2-7; TRBD2 aligns across 8 bases. J lost 4 bases, V lost 3 bases, and 3 bases had no gene match. CDR3 length: 13 residues. From germline, CDR1 is SGDLS and CDR2 YYNGEE. CDR3 in amino acids: CASSGGLAYEQYF. CDR3 sequence (DNA): TGTGCCAGCAGCGGAGGACTAGCTTACGAGCAGTACTTC. Full variable domain (rest looked up from reference TRBV9 and TRBJ2-7): DSGVTQTPKHLITATGQRVTLRCSPRSGDLSVYWYQQSLDQGLQFLIQYYNGEERAKGNILERFSAQQFPDLHSELNLSSLELGDSALYFCASSGGLAYEQYFGPGTRLTVT.